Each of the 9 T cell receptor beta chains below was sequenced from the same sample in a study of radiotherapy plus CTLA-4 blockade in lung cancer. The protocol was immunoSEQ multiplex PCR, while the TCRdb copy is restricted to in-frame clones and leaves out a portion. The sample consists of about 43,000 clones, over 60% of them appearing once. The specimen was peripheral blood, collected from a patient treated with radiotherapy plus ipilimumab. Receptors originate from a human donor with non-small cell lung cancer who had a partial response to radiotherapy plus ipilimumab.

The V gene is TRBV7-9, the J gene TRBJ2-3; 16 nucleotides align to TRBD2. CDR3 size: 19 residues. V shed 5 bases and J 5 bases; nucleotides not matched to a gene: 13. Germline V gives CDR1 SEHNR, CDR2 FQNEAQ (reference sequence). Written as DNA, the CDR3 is TGTGCCAGCAGCCGTACGGGACTAGCGGGGGGGCACATCAGAGATACGCAGTATTTT. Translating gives CASSRTGLAGGHIRDTQYF.

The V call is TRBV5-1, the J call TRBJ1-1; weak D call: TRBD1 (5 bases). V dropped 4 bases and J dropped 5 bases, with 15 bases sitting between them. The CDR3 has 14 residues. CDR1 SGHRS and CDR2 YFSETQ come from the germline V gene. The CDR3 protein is CASSLSPGGTEAFF. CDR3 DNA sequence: TGCGCCAGCAGCCTATCCCCGGGGGGTACTGAAGCTTTCTTT.

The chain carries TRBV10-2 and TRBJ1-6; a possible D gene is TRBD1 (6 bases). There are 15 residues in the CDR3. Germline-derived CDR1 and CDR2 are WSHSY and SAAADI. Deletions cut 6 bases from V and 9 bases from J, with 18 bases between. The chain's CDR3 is CASSKEGVPGSPLHF. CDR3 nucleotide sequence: TGCGCCAGCAGCAAAGAGGGGGTCCCGGGTTCACCCCTCCACTTT.

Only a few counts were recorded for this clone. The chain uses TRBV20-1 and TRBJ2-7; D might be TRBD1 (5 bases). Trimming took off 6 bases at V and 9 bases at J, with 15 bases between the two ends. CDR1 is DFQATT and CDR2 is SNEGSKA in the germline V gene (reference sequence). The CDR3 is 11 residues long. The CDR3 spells CSAPTGAGQYF. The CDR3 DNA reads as TGCAGTGCCCCGACTGGGGCCGGGCAGTACTTC.

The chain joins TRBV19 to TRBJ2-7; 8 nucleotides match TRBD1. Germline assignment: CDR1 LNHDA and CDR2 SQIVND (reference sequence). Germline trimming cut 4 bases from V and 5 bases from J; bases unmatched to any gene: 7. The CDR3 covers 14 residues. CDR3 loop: CASSSTGQANEQYF. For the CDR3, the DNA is TGTGCCAGTAGTAGCACGGGACAGGCAAACGAGCAGTACTTC.

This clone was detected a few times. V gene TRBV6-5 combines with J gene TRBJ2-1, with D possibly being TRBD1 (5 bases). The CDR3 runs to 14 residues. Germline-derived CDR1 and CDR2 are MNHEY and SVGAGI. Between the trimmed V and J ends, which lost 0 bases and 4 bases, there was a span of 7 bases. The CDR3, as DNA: TGTGCCAGCAGTTACTCGCCAGGGTACAATGAGCAGTTCTTC. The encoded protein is CASSYSPGYNEQFF.

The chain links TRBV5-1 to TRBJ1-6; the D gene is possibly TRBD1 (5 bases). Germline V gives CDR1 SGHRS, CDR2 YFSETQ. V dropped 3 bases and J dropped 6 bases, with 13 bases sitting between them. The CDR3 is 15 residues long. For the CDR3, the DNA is TGCGCCAGCAGCTATTGGGGCGATCTTAATTCACCCCTCCACTTT. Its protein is CASSYWGDLNSPLHF.

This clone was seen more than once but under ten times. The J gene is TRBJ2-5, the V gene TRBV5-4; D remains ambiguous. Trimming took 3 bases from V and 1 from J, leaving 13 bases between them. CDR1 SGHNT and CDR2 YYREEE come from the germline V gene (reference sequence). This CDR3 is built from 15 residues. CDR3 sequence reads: CASSWQTASQETQYF. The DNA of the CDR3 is TGTGCCAGCAGCTGGCAAACAGCTTCCCAAGAGACCCAGTACTTC.

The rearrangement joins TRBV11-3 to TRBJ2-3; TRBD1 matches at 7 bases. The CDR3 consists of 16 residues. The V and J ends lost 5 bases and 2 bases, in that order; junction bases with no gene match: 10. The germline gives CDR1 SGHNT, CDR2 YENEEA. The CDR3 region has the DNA TGTGCCAGCAGCGCGGAGACAGGGATTAACACAGATACGCAGTATTTT. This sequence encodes CASSAETGINTDTQYF.